The source of this T cell receptor (beta chain) is a study of CD8+ T cells in alopecia areata. General study results and limits: One nonresponder makes the tie between baseline CD8+ expansion and response uncertain. Mice showed clearer TCR sharing than patients did, a gap that was possibly HLA-related.

Note on this clone: The antigen remains undetermined.

Specified treatment: oral pan-JAK inhibitor, 5-10 mg twice daily. Reverse transcribed after extraction, RNA yielded cDNA as the sequencing template. Clones were sequenced by immunoSEQ multiplex PCR, and TCRdb holds only the in-frame ones, with some missing. The sample shows some 160,000 clones, less than 70% of them seen only once. This CDR3 contains 14 residues. Germline V gene lookup returns CDR1 SGHRS and CDR2 YFSETQ. V lost 3 bases, J lost 6 bases, and 14 bases lay in between. This receptor was taken from a human donor with alopecia areata. The chain recombines TRBV5-1 with TRBJ2-3; possibly TRBD2 for D (6 bases). Sequencing was performed on CD4+ T cells sorted from blood, taken at week 4, from a patient treated with tofacitinib. The CDR3 nucleotides are TGCGCCAGCAGCTCCGGGACTCCACCTGATACGCAGTATTTT. Its protein product is CASSSGTPPDTQYF. Filled out from reference TRBV5-1 and TRBJ2-3, the complete variable domain reads KAGVTQTPRYLIKTRGQQVTLSCSPISGHRSVSWYQQTPGQGLQFLFEYFSETQRNKGNFPGRFSGRQFSNSRSEMNVSTLELGDSALYLCASSSGTPPDTQYFGPGTRLTVL.